This entry describes one TCR beta chain. Its antigen remains unidentified. This sample stems from a study of a mutant IDH1 vaccine in newly diagnosed glioma. Turning to the study itself: Of the patients given treatment, approximately 62% were male and roughly 38% were female, and a mean age of about 40 years was recorded. Those enrolled had earlier been treated with radiotherapy, temozolomide, or both, mostly both.

Looked up from germline, CDR1 is GTSNPN and CDR2 is SVGIG (reference sequence). The V and J ends lost 5 bases and 4 bases, in that order; junction bases with no gene match: 4. The CDR3 covers 12 residues. Findings and limits, study-wide: Among all patients, vaccine-induced immune responses occurred in roughly 95%.

Repertoires were generated with immunoSEQ multiplex PCR, while TCRdb's copy carries only in-frame clones and drops some. Of about 94,000 clones in the sample, about nine tenths are singletons; the top ten hold roughly 0.81%. Noted time point: week 47, end of study. Every vaccination contained 300 ug of the mutant IDH1 20-mer peptide and was paired with topical imiquimod. Eight vaccinations were given in weeks 1, 3, 5, 7, 11, 15, 19 and 23. This receptor was obtained from a woman in her forties or fifties with glioma. This sample comprised PBMCs, obtained from a glioma patient whose treatment included an IDH1 peptide vaccine. This chain connects TRBV30 to TRBJ1-1; the match to TRBD1 covers 7 bases. The CDR3 loop reads CAWGQALTEAFF. The CDR3 DNA is TGTGCCTGGGGACAGGCTCTCACTGAAGCTTTCTTT.